These 5 T cell receptor beta chains came from one sample sequenced in a study of blood T cell repertoires in COVID-19. The data were produced by immunoSEQ multiplex PCR, yet TCRdb's version contains in-frame clones alone and is incomplete. The table shows about 73,000 clones, with nearly 90% occurring only once. The sample taken for sequencing was peripheral blood. These TCRs come from a man older than 75 with acute or convalescent COVID-19.

The CDR3 spells CASRTRRTGELFF. The CDR3 DNA sequence: TGTGCCAGCAGGACCCGGCGGACCGGGGAGCTGTTTTTT. V usage is TRBV12-3 or TRBV12-4 and J usage is TRBJ2-2; no definite D call. Trimming took 6 bases from V and 5 from J, leaving 10 bases between them. CDR3 length: 13 residues.

The chain links TRBV18 to TRBJ2-1; TRBD1 matches 10 bases. Per the germline V gene, CDR1 is KGHSH and CDR2 is LQKENI. V shed 3 bases, J shed 7 bases, and the junction held 6 bases outside the gene matches. This CDR3 contains 15 residues. CDR3 nucleotide sequence: TGTGCCAGCTCACCTGGGGGACAGGGGTGGAATGAGCAGTTCTTC. Its translation: CASSPGGQGWNEQFF.

This clone was found a few times. The chain recombines TRBV12-3 or TRBV12-4 with TRBJ1-3; unclear D gene. The CDR3 runs to 13 residues. V was shortened by 2 bases and J by 4 bases, with 6 bases between the two germline ends. CDR3 residues: CASSLTQGNTIYF. The CDR3 DNA follows: TGTGCCAGCAGTTTAACCCAGGGAAACACCATATATTTT.

CDR3: CATRDTSLYGYTF. The CDR3 DNA reads as TGTGCCACTAGGGACACGAGCCTCTATGGCTACACCTTC. This chain uses TRBV19 with TRBJ1-2, with a weak D call TRBD1 (6 bases). Germline lookup yields CDR1 LNHDA and CDR2 SQIVND (reference sequence). The CDR3 is 13 residues long. Trimming pared 10 bases from V and 4 bases from J, leaving 16 bases between.

This sequence joins TRBV5-1 and TRBJ2-1, with 9 positions matching TRBD1. V lost 0 bases to trimming and J lost 5 bases; unmatched junction nucleotides: 6. The CDR3 length is 16 residues. CDR1 and CDR2 from the germline V gene are SGHRS and YFSETQ. Here the CDR3 DNA reads TGCGCCAGCAGCTTGGGGGGACAGGGTCCCCACAATGAGCAGTTCTTC. Translated: CASSLGGQGPHNEQFF.